Below, 5 T cell receptor beta chains from the same sample are listed, as sequenced in a study of metastatic and nonmetastatic thyroid tumors. No treatment of any kind had been given to any patient before thyroid surgery. TCRdb redid the clone calls on the PCR reads using MiXCR. The table has 30,000 or so clones, more than 20% seen once; the top ten hold less than 9.5%. Sequenced input: blood. The source of these receptors is a female donor with papillary thyroid cancer or a benign thyroid nodule (not recorded which). Some clones in this sample may be carry-over from other donors' samples.

This clone was counted ten times or more. The genes are TRBV15 and TRBJ2-7, with 8 bases identical to TRBD1. Germline-derived CDR1 and CDR2 are LNHNV and YYDKDF (reference sequence). This CDR3 has 15 residues. Germline trimming cut 3 bases from V and 4 bases from J; bases unmatched to any gene: 8. This CDR3 is CATSREGTGEYEQYF. The CDR3 nucleotides are TGTGCCACCAGCAGGGAGGGGACAGGAGAATACGAGCAGTACTTC.

This clone was observed many times. The chain recombines TRBV10-2 with TRBJ1-2, with D perhaps matching TRBD1 (6 bases). V was clipped by 7 bases and J by 6 bases, with 12 bases between them. CDR1 and CDR2 from the germline V gene are WSHSY and SAAADI. There are 12 residues in the CDR3. The CDR3 reads CASMLGGNGYTF. CDR3 DNA: TGCGCCAGCATGTTAGGGGGAAATGGCTACACCTTC.

This clone showed up many times. The chain joins TRBV30 to TRBJ1-3; D unclear. From germline, CDR1 is GTSNPN and CDR2 SVGIG (reference sequence). V was pared by 3 bases and J by 0 bases, with 12 bases between. This CDR3 is 15 amino acids long. The CDR3 region is CAWRKGLFSGNTIYF. In nucleotides, the CDR3 is TGTGCCTGGAGAAAAGGCCTCTTCTCTGGAAACACCATATATTTT.

This clone was observed many times. CDR3 in DNA: TGCAGTGCTAGGGAGACCCTATACAATGAGCAGTTCTTC. This gives the protein CSARETLYNEQFF. The rearrangement links TRBV20-1 to TRBJ2-1; no definite D call. Trimming stripped 3 bases from V and 4 bases from J, with 10 bases between. The length of the CDR3 is 13 residues. Germline CDR1 and CDR2: DFQATT and SNEGSKA (reference sequence).

Concerning this clone: Since the CDR3 does not end with the conserved phenylalanine or tryptophan, this likely comes from a read error. The rearrangement uses TRBV19 and TRBJ2-2, with D unresolved. Trimming left V 5 bases short and J 5 bases short, with 9 bases between. CDR1 is LNHDA and CDR2 is SQIVND in the germline V gene (reference sequence). The CDR3 covers 13 residues. This chain's CDR3 is CASSVLVTGELFL. As DNA, the CDR3 is TGTGCCAGTAGTGTCCTGGTAACCGGGGAGCTGTTTTTA.